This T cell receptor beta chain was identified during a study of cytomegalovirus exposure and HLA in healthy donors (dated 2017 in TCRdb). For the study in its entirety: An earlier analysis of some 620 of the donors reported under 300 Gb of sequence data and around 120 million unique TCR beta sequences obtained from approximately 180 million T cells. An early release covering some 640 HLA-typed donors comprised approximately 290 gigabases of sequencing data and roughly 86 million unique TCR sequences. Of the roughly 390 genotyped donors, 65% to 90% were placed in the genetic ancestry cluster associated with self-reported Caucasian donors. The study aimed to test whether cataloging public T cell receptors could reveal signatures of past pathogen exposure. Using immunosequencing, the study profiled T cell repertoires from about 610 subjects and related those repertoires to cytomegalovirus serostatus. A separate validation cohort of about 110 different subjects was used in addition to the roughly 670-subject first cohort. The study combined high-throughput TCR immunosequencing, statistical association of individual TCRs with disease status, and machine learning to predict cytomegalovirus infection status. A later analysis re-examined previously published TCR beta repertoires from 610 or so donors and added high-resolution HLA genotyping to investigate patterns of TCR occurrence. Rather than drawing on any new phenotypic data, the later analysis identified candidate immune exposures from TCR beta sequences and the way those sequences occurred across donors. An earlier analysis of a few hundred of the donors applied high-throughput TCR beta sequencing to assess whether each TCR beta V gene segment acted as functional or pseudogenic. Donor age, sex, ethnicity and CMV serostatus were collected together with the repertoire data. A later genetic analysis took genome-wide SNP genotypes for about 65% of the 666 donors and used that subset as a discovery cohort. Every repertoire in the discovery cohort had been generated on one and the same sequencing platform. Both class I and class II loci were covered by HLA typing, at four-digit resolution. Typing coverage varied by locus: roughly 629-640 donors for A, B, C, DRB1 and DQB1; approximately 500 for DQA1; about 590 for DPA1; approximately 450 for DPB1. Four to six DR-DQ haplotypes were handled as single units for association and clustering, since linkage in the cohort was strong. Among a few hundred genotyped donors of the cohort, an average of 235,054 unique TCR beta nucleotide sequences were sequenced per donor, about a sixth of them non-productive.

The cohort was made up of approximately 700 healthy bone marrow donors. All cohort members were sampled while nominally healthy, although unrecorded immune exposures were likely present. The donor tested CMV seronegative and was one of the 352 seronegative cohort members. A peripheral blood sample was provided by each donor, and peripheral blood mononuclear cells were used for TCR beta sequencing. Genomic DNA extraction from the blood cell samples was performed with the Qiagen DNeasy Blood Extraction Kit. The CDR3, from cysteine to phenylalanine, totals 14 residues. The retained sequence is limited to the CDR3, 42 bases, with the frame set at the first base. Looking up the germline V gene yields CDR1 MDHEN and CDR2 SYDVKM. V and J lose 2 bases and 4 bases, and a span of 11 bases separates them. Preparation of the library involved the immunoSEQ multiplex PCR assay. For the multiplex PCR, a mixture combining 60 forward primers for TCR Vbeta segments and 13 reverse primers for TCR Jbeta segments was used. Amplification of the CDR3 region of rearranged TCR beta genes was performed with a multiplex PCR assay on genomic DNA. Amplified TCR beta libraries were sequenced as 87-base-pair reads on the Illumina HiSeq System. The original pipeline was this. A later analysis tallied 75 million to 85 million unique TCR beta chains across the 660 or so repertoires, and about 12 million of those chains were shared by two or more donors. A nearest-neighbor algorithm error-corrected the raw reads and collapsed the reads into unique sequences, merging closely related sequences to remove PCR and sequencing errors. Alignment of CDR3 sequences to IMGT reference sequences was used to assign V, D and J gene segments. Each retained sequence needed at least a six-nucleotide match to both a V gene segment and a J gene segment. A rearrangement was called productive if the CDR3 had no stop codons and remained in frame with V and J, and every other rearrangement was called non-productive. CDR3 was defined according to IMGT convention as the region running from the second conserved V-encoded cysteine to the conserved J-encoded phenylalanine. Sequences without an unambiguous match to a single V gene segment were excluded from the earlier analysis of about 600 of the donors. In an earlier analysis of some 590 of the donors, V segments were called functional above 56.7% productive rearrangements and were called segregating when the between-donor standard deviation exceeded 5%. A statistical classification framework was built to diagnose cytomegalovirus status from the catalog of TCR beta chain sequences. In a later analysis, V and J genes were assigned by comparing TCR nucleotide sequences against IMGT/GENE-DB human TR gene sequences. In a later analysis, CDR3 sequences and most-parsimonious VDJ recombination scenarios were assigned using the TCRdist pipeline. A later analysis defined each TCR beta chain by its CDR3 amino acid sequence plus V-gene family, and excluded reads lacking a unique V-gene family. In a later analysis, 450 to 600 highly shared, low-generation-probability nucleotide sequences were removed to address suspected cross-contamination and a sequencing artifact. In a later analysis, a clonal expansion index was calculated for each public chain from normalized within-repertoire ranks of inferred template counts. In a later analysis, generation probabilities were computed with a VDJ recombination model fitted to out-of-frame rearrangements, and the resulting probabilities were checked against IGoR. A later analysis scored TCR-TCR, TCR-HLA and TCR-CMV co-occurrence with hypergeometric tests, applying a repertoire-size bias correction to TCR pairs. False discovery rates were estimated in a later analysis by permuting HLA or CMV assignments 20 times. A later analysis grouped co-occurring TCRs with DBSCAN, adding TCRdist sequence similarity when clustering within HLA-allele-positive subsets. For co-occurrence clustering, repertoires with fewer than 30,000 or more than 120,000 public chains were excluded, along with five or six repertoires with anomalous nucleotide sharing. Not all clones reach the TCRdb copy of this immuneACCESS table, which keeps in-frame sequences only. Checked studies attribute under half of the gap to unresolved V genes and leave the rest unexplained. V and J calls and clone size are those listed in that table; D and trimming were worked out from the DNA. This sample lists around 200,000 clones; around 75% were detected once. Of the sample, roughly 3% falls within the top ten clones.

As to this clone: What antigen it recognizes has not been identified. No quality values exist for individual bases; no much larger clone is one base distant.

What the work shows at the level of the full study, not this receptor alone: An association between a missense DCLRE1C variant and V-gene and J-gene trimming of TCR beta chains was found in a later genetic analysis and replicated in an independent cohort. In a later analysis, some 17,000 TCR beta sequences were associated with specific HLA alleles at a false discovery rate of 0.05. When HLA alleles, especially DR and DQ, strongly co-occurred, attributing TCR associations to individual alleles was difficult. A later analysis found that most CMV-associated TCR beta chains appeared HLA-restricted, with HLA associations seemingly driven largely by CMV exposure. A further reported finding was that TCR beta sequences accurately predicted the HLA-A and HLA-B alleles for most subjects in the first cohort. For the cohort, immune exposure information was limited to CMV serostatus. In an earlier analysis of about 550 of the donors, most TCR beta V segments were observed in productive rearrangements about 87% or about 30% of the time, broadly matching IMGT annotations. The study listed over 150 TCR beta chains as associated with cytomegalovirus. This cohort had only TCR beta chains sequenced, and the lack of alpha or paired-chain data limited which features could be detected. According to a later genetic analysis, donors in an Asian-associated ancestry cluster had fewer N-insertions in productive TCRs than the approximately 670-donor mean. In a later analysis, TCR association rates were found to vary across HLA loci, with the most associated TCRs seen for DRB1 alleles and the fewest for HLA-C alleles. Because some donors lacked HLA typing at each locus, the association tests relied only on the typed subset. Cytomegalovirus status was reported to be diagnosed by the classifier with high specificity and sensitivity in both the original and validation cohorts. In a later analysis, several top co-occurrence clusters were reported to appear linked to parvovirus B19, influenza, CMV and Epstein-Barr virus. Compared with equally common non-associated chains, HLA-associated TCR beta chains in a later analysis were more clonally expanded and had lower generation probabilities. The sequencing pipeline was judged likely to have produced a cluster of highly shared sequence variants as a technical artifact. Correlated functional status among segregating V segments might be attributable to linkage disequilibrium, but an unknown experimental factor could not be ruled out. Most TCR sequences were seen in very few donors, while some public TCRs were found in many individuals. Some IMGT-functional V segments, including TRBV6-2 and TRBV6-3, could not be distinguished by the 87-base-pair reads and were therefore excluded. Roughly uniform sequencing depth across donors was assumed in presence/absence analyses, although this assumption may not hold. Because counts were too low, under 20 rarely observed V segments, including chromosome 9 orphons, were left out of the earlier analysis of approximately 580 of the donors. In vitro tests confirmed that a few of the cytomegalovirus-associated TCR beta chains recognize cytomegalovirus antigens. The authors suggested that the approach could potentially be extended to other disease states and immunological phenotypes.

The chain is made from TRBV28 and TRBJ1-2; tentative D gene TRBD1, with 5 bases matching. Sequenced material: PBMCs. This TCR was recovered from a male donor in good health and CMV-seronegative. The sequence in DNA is TGTGCCAGCAGTTTACCGGGGGGTGGCTATGGCTACACCTTC. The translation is CASSLPGGGYGYTF.